Included here is one T cell receptor beta chain sequence, with context. The antigen is not known. The PCR employed 60 Vbeta primers together with 13 Jbeta primers. Repertoires were generated with immunoSEQ multiplex PCR, while TCRdb's copy carries only in-frame clones and drops some. The sample contains about 140,000 clones, approximately 80% of which appear only once. The data are from a study of cytomegalovirus exposure and HLA in healthy donors. Study outcomes and limitations: TCR beta sequences numbering under 20,000 were associated with HLA alleles at 0.05 false discovery rate in a later analysis. What a later analysis showed was that several of the most significant clusters appeared linked to common viral pathogens. Follow-up analysis found HLA locus-dependent TCR association rates, highest for DRB1 and lowest for HLA-C.

V was shortened by 3 bases and J by 2 bases, with 7 bases between the two germline ends. The CDR3 runs to 13 residues. Germline V CDR1 and CDR2: SGDLS, YYNGEE. This chain connects TRBV9 to TRBJ2-3, with D hard to call. The sequence was collected from a male donor in good health and CMV-seronegative. Material for sequencing was PBMCs. As DNA, the CDR3 is TGTGCCAGCAGCGACCGGTTCACAGATACGCAGTATTTT. Its translation is CASSDRFTDTQYF.